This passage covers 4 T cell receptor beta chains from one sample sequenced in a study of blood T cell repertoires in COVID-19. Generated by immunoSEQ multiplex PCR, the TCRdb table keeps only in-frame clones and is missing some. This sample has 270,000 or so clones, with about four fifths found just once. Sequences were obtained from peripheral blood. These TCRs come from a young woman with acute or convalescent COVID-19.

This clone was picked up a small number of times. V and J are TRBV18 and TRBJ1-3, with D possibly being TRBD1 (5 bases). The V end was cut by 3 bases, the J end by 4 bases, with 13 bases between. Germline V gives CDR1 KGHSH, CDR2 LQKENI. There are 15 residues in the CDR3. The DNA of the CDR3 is TGTGCCAGCTCACCCAGGGCTTTGGCAGGAAACACCATATATTTT. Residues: CASSPRALAGNTIYF.

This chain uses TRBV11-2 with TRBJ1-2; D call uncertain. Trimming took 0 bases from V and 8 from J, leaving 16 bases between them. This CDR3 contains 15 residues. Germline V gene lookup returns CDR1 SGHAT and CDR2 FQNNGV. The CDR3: CASSLDLGGPGGYTF. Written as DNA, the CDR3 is TGTGCCAGCAGCTTAGATTTGGGAGGCCCTGGCGGCTACACCTTC.

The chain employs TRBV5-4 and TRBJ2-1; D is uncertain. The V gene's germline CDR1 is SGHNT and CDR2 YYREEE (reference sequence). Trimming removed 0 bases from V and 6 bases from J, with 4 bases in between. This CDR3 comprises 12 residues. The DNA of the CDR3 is TGTGCCAGCAGCTTGGCTGTCAATGAGCAGTTCTTC. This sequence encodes CASSLAVNEQFF.

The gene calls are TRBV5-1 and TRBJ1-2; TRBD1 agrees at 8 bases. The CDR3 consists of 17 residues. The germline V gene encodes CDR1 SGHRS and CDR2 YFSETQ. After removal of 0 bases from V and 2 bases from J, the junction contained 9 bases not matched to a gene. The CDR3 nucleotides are TGCGCCAGCAGCTTGGAAAACTACGACAGGGGAAACTATGGCTACACCTTC. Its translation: CASSLENYDRGNYGYTF.